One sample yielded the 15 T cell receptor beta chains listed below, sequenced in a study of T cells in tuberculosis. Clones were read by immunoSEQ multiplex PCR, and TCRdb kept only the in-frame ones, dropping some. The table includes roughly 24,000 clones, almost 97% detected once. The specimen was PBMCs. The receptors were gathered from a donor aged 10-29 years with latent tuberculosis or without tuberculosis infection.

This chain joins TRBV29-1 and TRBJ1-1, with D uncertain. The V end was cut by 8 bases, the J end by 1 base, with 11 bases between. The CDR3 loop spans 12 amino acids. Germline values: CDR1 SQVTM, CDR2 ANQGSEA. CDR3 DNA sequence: TGCAGCTCCGTCGGGTGGAACACTGAAGCTTTCTTT. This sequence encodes CSSVGWNTEAFF. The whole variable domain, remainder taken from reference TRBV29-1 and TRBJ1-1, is SAVISQKPSRDICQRGTSLTIQCQVDSQVTMMFWYRQQPGQSLTLIATANQGSEATYESGFVIDKFPISRPNLTFSTLTVSNMSPEDSSIYLCSSVGWNTEAFFGQGTRLTVV.

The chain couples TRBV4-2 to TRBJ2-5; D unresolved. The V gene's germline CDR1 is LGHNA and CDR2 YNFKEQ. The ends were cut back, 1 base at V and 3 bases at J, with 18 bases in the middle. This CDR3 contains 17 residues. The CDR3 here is CASSQAPTHDGEETQYF. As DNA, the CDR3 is TGTGCCAGCAGCCAAGCCCCGACCCACGACGGAGAAGAGACCCAGTACTTC.

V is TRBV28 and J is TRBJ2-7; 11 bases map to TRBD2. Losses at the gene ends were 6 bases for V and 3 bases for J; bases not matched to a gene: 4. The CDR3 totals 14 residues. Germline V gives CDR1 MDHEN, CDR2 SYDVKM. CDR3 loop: CASRVAGGHYEQYF. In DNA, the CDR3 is TGTGCCAGCAGGGTAGCGGGGGGGCACTACGAGCAGTACTTC.

CDR3 nucleotide sequence: TGCAGCGTTCGTAAACGGGGTAAAGAGACCCAGTACTTC. Residues: CSVRKRGKETQYF. V usage is TRBV29-1 and J usage is TRBJ2-5, with D perhaps matching TRBD2 (5 bases). The ends were cut back, 5 bases at V and 3 bases at J, with 13 bases in the middle. The germline gives CDR1 SQVTM, CDR2 ANQGSEA. There are 13 residues in the CDR3.

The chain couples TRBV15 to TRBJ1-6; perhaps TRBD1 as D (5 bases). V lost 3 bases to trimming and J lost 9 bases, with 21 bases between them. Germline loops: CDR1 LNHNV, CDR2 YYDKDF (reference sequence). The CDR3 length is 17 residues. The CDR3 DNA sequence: TGTGCCACCAGCAGGGGGGAGGGACCGCCTAGCGGTTCACCCCTCCACTTT. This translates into CATSRGEGPPSGSPLHF.

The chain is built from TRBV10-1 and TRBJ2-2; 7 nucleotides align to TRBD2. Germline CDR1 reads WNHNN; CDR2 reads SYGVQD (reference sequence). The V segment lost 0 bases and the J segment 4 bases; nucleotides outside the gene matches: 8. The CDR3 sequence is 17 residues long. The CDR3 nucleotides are TGCGCCAGCAGTGAGTCGAGCAGGGAGGGGAGCACCGGGGAGCTGTTTTTT. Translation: CASSESSREGSTGELFF.

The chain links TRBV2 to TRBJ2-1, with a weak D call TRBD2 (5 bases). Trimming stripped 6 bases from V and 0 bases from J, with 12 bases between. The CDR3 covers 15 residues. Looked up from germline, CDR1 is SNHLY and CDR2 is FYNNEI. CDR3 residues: CASRLEDSSYNEQFF. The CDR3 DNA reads TGTGCCAGCAGACTAGAGGATAGCTCCTACAATGAGCAGTTCTTC.

The CDR3: CASSESWDRVGYTF. CDR3 coding DNA: TGTGCCAGCAGTGAATCATGGGACAGGGTTGGCTACACCTTC. This rearrangement joins TRBV6-4 to TRBJ1-2, with 9 bases lining up with TRBD1. After removal of 3 bases from V and 7 bases from J, the junction contained 6 bases not matched to a gene. CDR1 MRHNA and CDR2 SNTAGT come from the germline V gene. The CDR3 contains 14 residues.

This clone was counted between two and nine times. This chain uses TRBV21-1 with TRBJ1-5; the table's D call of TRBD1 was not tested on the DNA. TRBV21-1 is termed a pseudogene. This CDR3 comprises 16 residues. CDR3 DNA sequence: TGTGCCAGCAGCAATAGGCAGGGGGTGAGCAATCAGCCCCAGCATTTT. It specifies CASSNRQGVSNQPQHF.

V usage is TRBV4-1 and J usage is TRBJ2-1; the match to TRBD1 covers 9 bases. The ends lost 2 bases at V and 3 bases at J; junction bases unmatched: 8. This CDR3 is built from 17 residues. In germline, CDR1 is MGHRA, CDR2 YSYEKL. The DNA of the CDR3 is TGCGCCAGCAGCCAATTCTTCACAGGGGGCTTCTACAATGAGCAGTTCTTC. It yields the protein CASSQFFTGGFYNEQFF.

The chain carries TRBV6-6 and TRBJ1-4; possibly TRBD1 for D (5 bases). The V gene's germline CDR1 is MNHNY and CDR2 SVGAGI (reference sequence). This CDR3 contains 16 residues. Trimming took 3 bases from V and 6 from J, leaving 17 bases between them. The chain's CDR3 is CASSYNRDSLDEKLFF. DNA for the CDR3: TGTGCCAGCAGTTATAATCGCGACAGTTTGGATGAAAAACTGTTTTTT.

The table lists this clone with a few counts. Here the CDR3 reads CASSAGNTGELFF. The CDR3 DNA is TGTGCCAGCAGTGCAGGGAACACCGGGGAGCTGTTTTTT. The chain joins TRBV6-4 to TRBJ2-2; unclear D gene. This CDR3 spans 13 amino acids. The V end was cut by 4 bases, the J end by 1 base, with 4 bases between. The germline V gene encodes CDR1 MRHNA and CDR2 SNTAGT.

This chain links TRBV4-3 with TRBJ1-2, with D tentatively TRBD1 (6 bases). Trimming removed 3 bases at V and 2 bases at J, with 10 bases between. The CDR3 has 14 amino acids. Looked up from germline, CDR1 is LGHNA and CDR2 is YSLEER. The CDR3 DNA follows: TGCGCCAGCAGCCAGGACAGAATGAACTATGGCTACACCTTC. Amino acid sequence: CASSQDRMNYGYTF.

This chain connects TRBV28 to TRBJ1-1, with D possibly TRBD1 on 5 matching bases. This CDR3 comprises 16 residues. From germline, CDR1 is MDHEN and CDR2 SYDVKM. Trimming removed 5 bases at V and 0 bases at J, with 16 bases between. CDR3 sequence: CASSPWTHAMNTEAFF. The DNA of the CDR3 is TGTGCCAGCAGTCCCTGGACACACGCGATGAACACTGAAGCTTTCTTT.

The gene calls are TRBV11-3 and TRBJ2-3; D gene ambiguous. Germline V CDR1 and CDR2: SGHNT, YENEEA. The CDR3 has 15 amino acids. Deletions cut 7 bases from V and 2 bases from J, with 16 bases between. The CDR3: CASIGSGRPTDTQYF. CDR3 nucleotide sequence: TGTGCCAGCATTGGGTCAGGCCGACCCACAGATACGCAGTATTTT.